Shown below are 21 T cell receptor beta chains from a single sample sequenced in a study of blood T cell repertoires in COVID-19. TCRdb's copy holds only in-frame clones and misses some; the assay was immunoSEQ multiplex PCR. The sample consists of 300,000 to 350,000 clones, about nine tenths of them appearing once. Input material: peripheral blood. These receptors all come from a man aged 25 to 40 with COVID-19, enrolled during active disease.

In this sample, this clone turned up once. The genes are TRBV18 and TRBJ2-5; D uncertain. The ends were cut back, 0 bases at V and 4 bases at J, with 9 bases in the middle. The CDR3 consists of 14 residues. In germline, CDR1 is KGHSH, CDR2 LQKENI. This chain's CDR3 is CASSPPYPGETQYF. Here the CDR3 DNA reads TGTGCCAGCTCACCACCGTATCCGGGAGAGACCCAGTACTTC. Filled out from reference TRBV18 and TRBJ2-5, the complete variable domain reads NAGVMQNPRHLVRRRGQEARLRCSPMKGHSHVYWYRQLPEEGLKFMVYLQKENIIDESGMPKERFSAEFPKEGPSILRIQQVVRGDSAAYFCASSPPYPGETQYFGPGTRLLVL.

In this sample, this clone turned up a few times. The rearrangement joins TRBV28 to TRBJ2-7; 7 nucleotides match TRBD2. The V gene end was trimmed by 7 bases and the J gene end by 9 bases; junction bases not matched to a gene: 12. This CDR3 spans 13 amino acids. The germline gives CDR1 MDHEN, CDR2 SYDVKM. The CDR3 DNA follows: TGTGCCAGCATCCCTAGCGGCATTCCTGGGCAGTACTTC. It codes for CASIPSGIPGQYF.

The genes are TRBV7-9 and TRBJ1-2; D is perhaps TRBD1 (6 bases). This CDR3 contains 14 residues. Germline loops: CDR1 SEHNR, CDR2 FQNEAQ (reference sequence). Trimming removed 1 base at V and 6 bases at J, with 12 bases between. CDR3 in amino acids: CASSLGVTGNGYTF. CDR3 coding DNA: TGTGCCAGCAGCTTAGGAGTTACAGGGAATGGCTACACCTTC.

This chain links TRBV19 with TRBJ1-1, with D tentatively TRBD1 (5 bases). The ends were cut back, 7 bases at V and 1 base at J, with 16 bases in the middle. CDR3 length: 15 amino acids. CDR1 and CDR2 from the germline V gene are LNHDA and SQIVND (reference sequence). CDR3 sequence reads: CASTRRGLQNTEAFF. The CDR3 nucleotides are TGTGCCAGTACCCGAAGGGGACTCCAGAACACTGAAGCTTTCTTT.

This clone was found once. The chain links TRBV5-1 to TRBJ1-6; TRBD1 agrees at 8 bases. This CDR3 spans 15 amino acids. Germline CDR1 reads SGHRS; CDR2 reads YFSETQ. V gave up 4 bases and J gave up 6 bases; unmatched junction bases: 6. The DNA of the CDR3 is TGCGCCAGCAGCGTAGGGACAGGCCCTAATTCACCCCTCCACTTT. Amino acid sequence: CASSVGTGPNSPLHF.

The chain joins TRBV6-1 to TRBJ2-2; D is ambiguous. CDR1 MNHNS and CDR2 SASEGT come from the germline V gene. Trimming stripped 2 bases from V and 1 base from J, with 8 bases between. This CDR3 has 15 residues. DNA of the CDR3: TGTGCCAGCAGTGAACTCAAGAGGAACACCGGGGAGCTGTTTTTT. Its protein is CASSELKRNTGELFF.

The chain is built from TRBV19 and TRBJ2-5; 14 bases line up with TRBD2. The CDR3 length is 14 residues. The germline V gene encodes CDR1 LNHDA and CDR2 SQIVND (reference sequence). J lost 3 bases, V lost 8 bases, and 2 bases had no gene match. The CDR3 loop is CASAGLAGEETQYF. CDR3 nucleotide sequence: TGTGCCAGTGCGGGACTAGCGGGAGAAGAGACCCAGTACTTC.

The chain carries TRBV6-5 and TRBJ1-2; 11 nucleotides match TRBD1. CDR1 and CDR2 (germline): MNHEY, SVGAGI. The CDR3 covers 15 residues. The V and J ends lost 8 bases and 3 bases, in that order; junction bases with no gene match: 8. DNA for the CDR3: TGTGCCAGCCAATCTCCGGGACAGGGGGACTATGGCTACACCTTC. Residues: CASQSPGQGDYGYTF.

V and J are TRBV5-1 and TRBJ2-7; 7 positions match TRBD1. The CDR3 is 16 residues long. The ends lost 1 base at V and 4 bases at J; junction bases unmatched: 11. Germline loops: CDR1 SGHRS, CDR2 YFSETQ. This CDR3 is CASSLLAGTADYEQYF. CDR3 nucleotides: TGCGCCAGCAGCTTGTTAGCCGGGACAGCCGATTACGAGCAGTACTTC.

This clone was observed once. The CDR3 reads CASRAWTDGDTQYF. In DNA form, the CDR3 reads TGTGCCAGCAGGGCCTGGACAGACGGTGATACGCAGTATTTT. The gene calls are TRBV6-5 and TRBJ2-3, with a weak D call TRBD1 (6 bases). Germline V CDR1 and CDR2: MNHEY, SVGAGI. V was clipped by 6 bases and J by 6 bases, with 16 bases between them. This CDR3 has 14 amino acids.

CDR3 nucleotides: TGTGCCAGCAGCCAAGCCAACCGGTATGGCTACACCTTC. This gives the protein CASSQANRYGYTF. This chain links TRBV3-1 (or the pseudogene TRBV3-2) with TRBJ1-2; D not resolved. Germline loops: CDR1 LGHDT, CDR2 YNNKEL (reference sequence). This CDR3 contains 13 residues. V lost 1 base, J lost 5 bases, and 8 bases lay in between.

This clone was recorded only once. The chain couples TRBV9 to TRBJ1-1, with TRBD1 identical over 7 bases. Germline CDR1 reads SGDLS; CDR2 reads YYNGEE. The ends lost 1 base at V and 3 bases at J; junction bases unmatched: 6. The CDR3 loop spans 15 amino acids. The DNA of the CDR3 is TGTGCCAGCAGCGTACGGCAGGGGGTGGACACTGAAGCTTTCTTT. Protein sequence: CASSVRQGVDTEAFF.

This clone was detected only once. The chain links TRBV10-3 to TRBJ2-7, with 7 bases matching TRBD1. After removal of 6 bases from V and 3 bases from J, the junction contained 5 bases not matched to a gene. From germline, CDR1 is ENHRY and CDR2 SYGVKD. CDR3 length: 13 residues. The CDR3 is CAIRTGSDYEQYF. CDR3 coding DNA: TGTGCCATCAGGACAGGGAGCGACTACGAGCAGTACTTC.

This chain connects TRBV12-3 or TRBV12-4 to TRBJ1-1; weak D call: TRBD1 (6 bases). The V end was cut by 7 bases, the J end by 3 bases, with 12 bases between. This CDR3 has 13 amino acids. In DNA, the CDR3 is TGTGCCAGCACTACTACAGGGTACACTGAAGCTTTCTTT. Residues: CASTTTGYTEAFF.

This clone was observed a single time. CDR3 in DNA: TGTGCCAGCAGCCCATGGGTGACTAGCGGGAGTTCTGACAAAAACATTCAGTACTTC. Its protein is CASSPWVTSGSSDKNIQYF. The chain couples TRBV7-9 to TRBJ2-4, with 12 positions matching TRBD2. The CDR3 contains 19 residues. Trimming took 5 bases from V and 3 from J; bases not matched to a gene: 14. Germline V gene sequence: CDR1 SEHNR, CDR2 FQNEAQ (reference sequence).

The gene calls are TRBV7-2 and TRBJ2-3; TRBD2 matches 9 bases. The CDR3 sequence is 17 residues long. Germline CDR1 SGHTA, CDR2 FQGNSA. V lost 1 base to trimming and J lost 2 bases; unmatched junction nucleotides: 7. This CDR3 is CASSLERGAATTDTQYF. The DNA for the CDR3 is TGTGCCAGCAGCTTAGAGCGGGGGGCCGCCACCACAGATACGCAGTATTTT.

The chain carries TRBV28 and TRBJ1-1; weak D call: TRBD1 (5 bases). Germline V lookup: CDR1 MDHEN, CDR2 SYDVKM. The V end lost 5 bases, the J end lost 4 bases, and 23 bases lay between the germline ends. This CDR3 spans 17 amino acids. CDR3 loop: CASSPPRGSVWGTEAFF. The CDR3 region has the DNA TGTGCCAGCAGTCCCCCAAGGGGCAGCGTCTGGGGCACTGAAGCTTTCTTT.

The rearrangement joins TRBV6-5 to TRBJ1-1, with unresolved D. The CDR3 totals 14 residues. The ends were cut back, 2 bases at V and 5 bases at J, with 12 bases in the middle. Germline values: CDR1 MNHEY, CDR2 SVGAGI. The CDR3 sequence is CASSYRGPETEAFF. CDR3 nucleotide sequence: TGTGCCAGCAGTTACCGAGGGCCCGAGACTGAAGCTTTCTTT.

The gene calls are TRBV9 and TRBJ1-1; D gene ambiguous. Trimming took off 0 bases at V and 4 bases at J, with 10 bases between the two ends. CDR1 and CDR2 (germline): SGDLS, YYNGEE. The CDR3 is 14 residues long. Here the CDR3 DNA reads TGTGCCAGCAGCGTAGGTGGGAGTGTCACTGAAGCTTTCTTT. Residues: CASSVGGSVTEAFF.

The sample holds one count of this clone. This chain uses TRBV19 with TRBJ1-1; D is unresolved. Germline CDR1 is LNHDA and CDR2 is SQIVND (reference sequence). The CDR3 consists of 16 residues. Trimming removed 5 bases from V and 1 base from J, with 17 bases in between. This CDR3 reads CASSPSLPGRNTEAFF. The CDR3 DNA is TGTGCCAGTAGTCCCTCGTTGCCGGGTAGGAACACTGAAGCTTTCTTT.

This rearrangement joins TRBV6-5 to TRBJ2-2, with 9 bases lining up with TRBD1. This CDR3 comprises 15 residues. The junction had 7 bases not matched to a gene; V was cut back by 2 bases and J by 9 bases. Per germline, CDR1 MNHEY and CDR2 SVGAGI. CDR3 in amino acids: CASSYRGTGRRELFF. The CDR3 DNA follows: TGTGCCAGCAGTTACCGGGGGACAGGGAGGAGGGAGCTGTTTTTT.